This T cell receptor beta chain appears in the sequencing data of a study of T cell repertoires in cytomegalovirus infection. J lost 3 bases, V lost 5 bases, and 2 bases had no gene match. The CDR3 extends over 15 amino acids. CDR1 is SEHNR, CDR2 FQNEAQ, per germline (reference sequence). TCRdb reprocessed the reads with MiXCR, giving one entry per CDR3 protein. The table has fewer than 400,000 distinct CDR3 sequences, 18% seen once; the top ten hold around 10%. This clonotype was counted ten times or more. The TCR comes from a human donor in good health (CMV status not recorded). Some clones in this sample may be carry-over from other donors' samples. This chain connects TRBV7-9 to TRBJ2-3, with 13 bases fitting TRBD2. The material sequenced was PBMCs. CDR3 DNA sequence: TGTGCCAGCAGCCAGGGACTAGCGGGGACAGATACGCAGTATTTT. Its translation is CASSQGLAGTDTQYF.